Shown below are 13 T cell receptor beta chains from a single sample sequenced in a study of OX40 agonist ivuxolimab in advanced cancers. The protocol was immunoSEQ multiplex PCR, while the TCRdb copy is restricted to in-frame clones and leaves out a portion. Seen here are about 120,000 clones, around 95% observed once, and the top ten hold roughly 0.15%. Specimen: CD4+ or CD8+ T cells sorted from blood, collected in a trial of the OX40 agonist ivuxolimab. These receptor sequences come from an adult with an advanced solid tumor such as melanoma, head and neck, liver or kidney cancer.

The rearrangement links TRBV7-8 to TRBJ2-5; unclear D gene. Germline V gives CDR1 SGHVS, CDR2 FQNEAQ. The ends were cut back, 3 bases at V and 1 base at J, with 9 bases in the middle. The CDR3 totals 14 residues. The CDR3 coding sequence is TGTGCCAGCAGCTTTCCCGTGGCCCAAGAGACCCAGTACTTC. Protein sequence: CASSFPVAQETQYF. The full variable domain, with the rest looked up from reference TRBV7-8 and TRBJ2-5, is GAGVSQSPRYKVAKRGQDVALRCDPISGHVSLFWYQQALGQGPEFLTYFQNEAQLDKSGLPSDRFFAERPEGSVSTLKIQRTQQEDSAVYLCASSFPVAQETQYFGPGTRLLVL.

This chain connects TRBV5-6 to TRBJ1-1; D is uncertain. Germline loops: CDR1 SGHDT, CDR2 YYEEEE. The V gene lost 2 bases and the J gene lost 0 bases, with 5 bases spanning the gap. This CDR3 spans 13 amino acids. The CDR3 DNA reads as TGTGCCAGCAGCTTAAGGTTGAACACTGAAGCTTTCTTT. Translating it yields CASSLRLNTEAFF.

The CDR3 sequence is CASSPQGLAGGPETQYF. DNA of the CDR3: TGTGCCAGCAGCCCTCAGGGCCTAGCGGGGGGGCCCGAGACCCAGTACTTC. This chain connects TRBV7-2 to TRBJ2-5, with 12 positions matching TRBD2. Trimming cost V 5 bases and J 5 bases; bases outside gene matches: 12. CDR1 and CDR2 from the germline V gene are SGHTA and FQGNSA. The CDR3 sequence is 17 residues long.

V gene TRBV7-3 combines with J gene TRBJ2-5; no firm D call. The CDR3 runs 15 residues. The ends were cut back, 6 bases at V and 1 base at J, with 15 bases in the middle. The germline V gene encodes CDR1 SGHTA and CDR2 FQGTGA. The CDR3 sequence: CASRATGSPQETQYF. The CDR3 DNA reads as TGTGCCAGCAGGGCAACCGGGTCCCCCCAAGAGACCCAGTACTTC.

The chain recombines TRBV10-3 with TRBJ2-1; TRBD2 is a possible D gene (6 bases). Germline V gene sequence: CDR1 ENHRY, CDR2 SYGVKD. CDR3 length: 17 residues. Trimming pared 7 bases from V and 0 bases from J, leaving 19 bases between. The CDR3 sequence: CAIKGGGEADSYNEQFF. The CDR3 DNA reads as TGTGCCATCAAGGGCGGAGGGGAAGCGGACTCCTACAATGAGCAGTTCTTC.

V usage is TRBV21-1 and J usage is TRBJ2-1; TRBD1 is the table's D call and was not checked against the DNA. TRBV21-1 is flagged as a pseudogene. The CDR3 runs to 16 residues. In nucleotides, the CDR3 is TGTGCCAGCAGCAAAAGGGGACAGGGGGGAAACAATGAGCAGTTCTTC. Protein sequence: CASSKRGQGGNNEQFF.

This clone was recorded a few times. The chain couples TRBV9 to TRBJ2-1; 9 bases match TRBD2. V lost 4 bases and J lost 6; bases outside the gene matches: 14. The CDR3 is 17 amino acids. In germline, CDR1 is SGDLS, CDR2 YYNGEE. The CDR3 here is CASSPGTSRRGFNEQFF. The CDR3 DNA reads TGTGCCAGCAGCCCGGGGACTAGCCGAAGGGGGTTCAATGAGCAGTTCTTC. Combining the CDR3 with reference TRBV9 and TRBJ2-1 gives the whole variable domain DSGVTQTPKHLITATGQRVTLRCSPRSGDLSVYWYQQSLDQGLQFLIQYYNGEERAKGNILERFSAQQFPDLHSELNLSSLELGDSALYFCASSPGTSRRGFNEQFFGPGTRLTVL.

This chain joins TRBV7-9 and TRBJ2-7, with D unresolved. Trimming pared 1 base from V and 6 bases from J, leaving 7 bases between. The CDR3 covers 12 residues. Germline V gives CDR1 SEHNR, CDR2 FQNEAQ (reference sequence). CDR3 sequence reads: CASSLEGIEQYF. CDR3 coding DNA: TGTGCCAGCAGCTTAGAGGGTATCGAGCAGTACTTC. Looking up the rest from reference TRBV7-9 and TRBJ2-7 gives the full variable domain: DTGVSQNPRHKITKRGQNVTFRCDPISEHNRLYWYRQTLGQGPEFLTYFQNEAQLEKSRLLSDRFSAERPKGSFSTLEIQRTEQGDSAMYLCASSLEGIEQYFGPGTRLTVT.

This clone was counted a single time. This chain joins TRBV5-1 and TRBJ2-1; the D gene could be TRBD1 or TRBD2 (5 bases each). This CDR3 comprises 15 residues. Trimming left V 3 bases short and J 7 bases short, with 17 bases between. Germline V CDR1 and CDR2: SGHRS, YFSETQ. The DNA of the CDR3 is TGCGCCAGCAGCTCCCTACCGGGGCCGGAGAATGAGCAGTTCTTC. The encoded protein is CASSSLPGPENEQFF.

This clone was seen a single time. The chain carries TRBV19 and TRBJ2-3; D is perhaps TRBD1 or TRBD2 (5 bases each). The CDR3 consists of 14 residues. Trimming removed 6 bases at V and 4 bases at J, with 14 bases between. Germline CDR1 reads LNHDA; CDR2 reads SQIVND (reference sequence). The CDR3 spells CASRRRQRADTQYF. In DNA, the CDR3 is TGTGCCAGTAGACGGCGACAGAGGGCAGATACGCAGTATTTT.

The chain links TRBV4-2 to TRBJ2-1; 7 bases fit TRBD2. Losses at the gene ends were 0 bases for V and 13 bases for J; bases not matched to a gene: 9. Germline CDR1 and CDR2: LGHNA and YNFKEQ. The CDR3 runs to 14 residues. The CDR3 DNA is TGTGCCAGCAGCCAAGATCGAAGGGAGGGCGCCCAGTTCTTC. Translated: CASSQDRREGAQFF.

A single count supports this clone. This rearrangement joins TRBV20-1 to TRBJ1-1; D call uncertain. This CDR3 region has 11 residues. Per germline, CDR1 DFQATT and CDR2 SNEGSKA (reference sequence). V lost 0 bases, J lost 8 bases, and 7 bases lay in between. This CDR3 is CSARDLAEAFF. The CDR3 DNA follows: TGCAGTGCTAGAGATCTCGCGGAAGCTTTCTTT.

Comment on this clone: A junction end diverges from the germline sequence, so it may reflect a read error. The CDR3 reads CASIETGAMNTEAFF. The CDR3 nucleotides are TGCGCCAGCATTGAGACAGGGGCCATGAACACTGAAGCTTTCTTT. The chain has TRBV10-1 and TRBJ1-1; 8 nucleotides align to TRBD1. In germline, CDR1 is WNHNN, CDR2 SYGVQD (reference sequence). The CDR3 spans 15 residues.